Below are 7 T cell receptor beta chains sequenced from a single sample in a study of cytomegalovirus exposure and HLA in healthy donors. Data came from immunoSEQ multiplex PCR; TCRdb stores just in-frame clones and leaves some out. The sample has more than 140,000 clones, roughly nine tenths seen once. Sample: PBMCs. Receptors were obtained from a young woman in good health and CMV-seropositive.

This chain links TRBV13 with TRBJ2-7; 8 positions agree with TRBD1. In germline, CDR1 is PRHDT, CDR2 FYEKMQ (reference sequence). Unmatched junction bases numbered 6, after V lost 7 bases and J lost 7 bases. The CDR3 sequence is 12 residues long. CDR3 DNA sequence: TGTGCCAGCACTCACCGGGACAGGGAGCAGTACTTC. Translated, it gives CASTHRDREQYF.

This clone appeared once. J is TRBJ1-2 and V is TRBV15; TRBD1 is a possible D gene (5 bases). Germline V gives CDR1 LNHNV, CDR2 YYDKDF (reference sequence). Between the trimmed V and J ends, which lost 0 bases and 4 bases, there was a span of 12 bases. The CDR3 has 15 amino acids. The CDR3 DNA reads TGTGCCACCAGCAGAGAGGTGCAGGGAAGCTATGGCTACACCTTC. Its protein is CATSREVQGSYGYTF.

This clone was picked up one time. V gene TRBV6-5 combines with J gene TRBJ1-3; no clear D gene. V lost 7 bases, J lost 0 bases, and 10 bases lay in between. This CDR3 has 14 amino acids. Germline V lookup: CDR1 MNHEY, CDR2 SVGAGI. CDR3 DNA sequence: TGTGCCAGCAATGGTCTCAGCTCTGGAAACACCATATATTTT. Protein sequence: CASNGLSSGNTIYF.

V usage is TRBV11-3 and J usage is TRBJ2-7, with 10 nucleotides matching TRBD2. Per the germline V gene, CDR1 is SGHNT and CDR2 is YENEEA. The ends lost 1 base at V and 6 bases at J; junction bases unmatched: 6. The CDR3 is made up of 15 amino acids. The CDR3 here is CASSLGLAGVVEQYF. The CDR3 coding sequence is TGTGCCAGCAGCTTAGGTCTAGCGGGAGTTGTCGAGCAGTACTTC.

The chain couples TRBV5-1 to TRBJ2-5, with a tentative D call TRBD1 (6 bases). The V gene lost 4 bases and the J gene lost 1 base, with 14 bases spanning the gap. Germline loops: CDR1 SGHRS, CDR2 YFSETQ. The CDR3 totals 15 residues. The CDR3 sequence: CASSRDRIVQETQYF. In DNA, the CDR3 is TGCGCCAGCAGCCGCGACAGGATCGTCCAAGAGACCCAGTACTTC.

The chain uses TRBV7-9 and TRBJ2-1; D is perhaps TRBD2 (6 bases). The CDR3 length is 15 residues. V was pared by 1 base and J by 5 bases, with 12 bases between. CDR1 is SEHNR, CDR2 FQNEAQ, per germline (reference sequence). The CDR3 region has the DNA TGTGCCAGCAGCTTAGGTAGCGGTTACGACAATGAGCAGTTCTTC. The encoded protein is CASSLGSGYDNEQFF. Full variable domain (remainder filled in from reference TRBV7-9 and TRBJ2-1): DTGVSQNPRHKITKRGQNVTFRCDPISEHNRLYWYRQTLGQGPEFLTYFQNEAQLEKSRLLSDRFSAERPKGSFSTLEIQRTEQGDSAMYLCASSLGSGYDNEQFFGPGTRLTVL.

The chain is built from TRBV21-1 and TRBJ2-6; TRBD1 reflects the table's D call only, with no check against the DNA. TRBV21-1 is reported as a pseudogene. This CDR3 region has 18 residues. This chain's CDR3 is CASSKEQGQDSGANVLTF. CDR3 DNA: TGTGCCAGCAGCAAAGAACAGGGACAGGACTCTGGGGCCAACGTCCTGACTTTC.